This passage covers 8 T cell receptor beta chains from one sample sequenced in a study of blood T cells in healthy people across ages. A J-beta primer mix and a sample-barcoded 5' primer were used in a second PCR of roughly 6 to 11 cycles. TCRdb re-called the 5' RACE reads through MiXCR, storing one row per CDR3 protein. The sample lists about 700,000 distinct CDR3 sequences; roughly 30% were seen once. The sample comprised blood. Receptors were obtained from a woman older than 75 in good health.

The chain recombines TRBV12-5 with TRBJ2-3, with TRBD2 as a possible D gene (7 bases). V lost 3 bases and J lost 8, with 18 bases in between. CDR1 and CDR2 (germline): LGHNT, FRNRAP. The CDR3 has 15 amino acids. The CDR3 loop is CASGFNFQAGATQYF. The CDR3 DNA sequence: TGTGCTAGTGGTTTTAATTTCCAGGCGGGGGCTACGCAGTATTTT.

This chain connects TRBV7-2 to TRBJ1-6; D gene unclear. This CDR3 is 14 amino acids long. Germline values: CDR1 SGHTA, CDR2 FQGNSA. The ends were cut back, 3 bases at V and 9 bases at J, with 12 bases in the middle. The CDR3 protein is CASSFSKTPSPLHF. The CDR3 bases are TGTGCCAGCAGCTTTAGTAAAACGCCTTCACCCCTCCACTTT.

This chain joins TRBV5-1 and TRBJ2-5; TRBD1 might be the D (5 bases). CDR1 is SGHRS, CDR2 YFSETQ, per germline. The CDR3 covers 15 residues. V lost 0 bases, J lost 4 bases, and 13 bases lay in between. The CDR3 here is CASSLGGRATETQYF. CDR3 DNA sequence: TGCGCCAGCAGCTTGGGGGGCCGGGCCACAGAGACCCAGTACTTC.

DNA for the CDR3: TGTGCCAGCAGTTACACGACAGGCAGTGGCTACACCTTC. As protein: CASSYTTGSGYTF. The chain is built from TRBV6-2 or TRBV6-3 and TRBJ1-2; possibly TRBD1 for D (6 bases). Germline CDR1 reads MNHEY; CDR2 reads SVGEGT. The CDR3 is made up of 13 amino acids. Trimming stripped 2 bases from V and 7 bases from J, with 11 bases between.

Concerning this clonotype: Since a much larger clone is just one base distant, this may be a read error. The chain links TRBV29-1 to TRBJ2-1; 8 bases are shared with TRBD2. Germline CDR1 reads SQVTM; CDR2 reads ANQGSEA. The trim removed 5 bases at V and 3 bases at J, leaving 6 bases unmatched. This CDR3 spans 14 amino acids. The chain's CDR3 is CSVRRAGVYNEQFF. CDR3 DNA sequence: TGCAGCGTTCGACGAGCGGGGGTCTACAATGAGCAGTTCTTC.

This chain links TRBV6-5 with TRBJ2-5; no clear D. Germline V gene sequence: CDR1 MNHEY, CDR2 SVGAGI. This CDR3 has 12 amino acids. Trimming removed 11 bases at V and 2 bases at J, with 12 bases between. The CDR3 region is CAAPEFQETQYF. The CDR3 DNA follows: TGTGCCGCCCCAGAGTTTCAAGAGACCCAGTACTTC.

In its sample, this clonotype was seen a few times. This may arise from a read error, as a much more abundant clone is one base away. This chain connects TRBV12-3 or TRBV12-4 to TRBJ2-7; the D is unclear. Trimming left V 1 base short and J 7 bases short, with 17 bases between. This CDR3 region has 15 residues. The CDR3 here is CASSLGGLPYNEQYF. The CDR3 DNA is TGTGCCAGCAGTTTAGGAGGTCTACCCTACAATGAGCAGTACTTC.

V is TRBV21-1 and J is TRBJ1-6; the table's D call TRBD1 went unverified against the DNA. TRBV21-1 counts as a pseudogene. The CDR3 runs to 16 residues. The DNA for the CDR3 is TGTGCCAGCGTTCCTACAGGGGATTCCTATAATTCACCCCTCCACTTT. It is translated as CASVPTGDSYNSPLHF.